Listed here are 5 T cell receptor beta chains from one sample, sequenced in a study of CD8 T cells in Susac syndrome. Reverse transcription of about 0.5 to 1 ug RNA was performed with random hexamers. TCRdb re-derived calls from the immunoSEQ multiplex PCR reads in MiXCR, one entry per CDR3 protein. The table records more than 75,000 distinct CDR3 sequences, about 93% of them present only once. The sample comprised CD8+ T cells from PBMCs. These receptors came from a human donor in good health.

The rearrangement joins TRBV11-1 to TRBJ2-3; tentative D call: TRBD1 (5 bases). CDR3 length: 17 residues. CDR1 is SGHAT, CDR2 FQDESV, per germline (reference sequence). Trimming pared 1 base from V and 0 bases from J, leaving 14 bases between. The CDR3 protein is CASSLVSGLSSTDTQYF. CDR3 bases: TGTGCCAGCAGCTTAGTCTCAGGGCTGTCTAGCACAGATACGCAGTATTTT.

The rearrangement uses TRBV7-2 and TRBJ1-1, with D uncertain. The germline V and J ends were trimmed by 2 bases and 5 bases, with 18 bases remaining between them. Germline V CDR1 and CDR2: SGHTA, FQGNSA. This CDR3 spans 16 amino acids. Written as DNA, the CDR3 is TGTGCCAGCAGCTTAAGGGTGACGGACTTGGAGACTGAAGCTTTCTTT. It encodes CASSLRVTDLETEAFF.

This chain uses TRBV21-1 with TRBJ2-1; TRBD1 is the table's D call, not checked against the DNA. TRBV21-1 is described as a pseudogene. The CDR3 contains 14 residues. Here the CDR3 reads CASTLAGAGDEQFF. The CDR3, as DNA: TGTGCCAGCACCCTGGCGGGGGCTGGGGATGAGCAGTTCTTC.

The chain couples TRBV9 to TRBJ2-1; possibly TRBD2 for D (5 bases). Deletions cut 6 bases from V and 5 bases from J, with 15 bases between. The CDR3 length is 14 residues. In germline, CDR1 is SGDLS, CDR2 YYNGEE. CDR3 amino acids: CASTPSGSNNEQFF. CDR3 sequence (DNA): TGTGCCAGCACCCCTTCGGGATCTAACAATGAGCAGTTCTTC.

This chain connects TRBV6-5 to TRBJ2-6, with D hard to call. Trimming took 2 bases from V and 3 from J, leaving 8 bases between them. CDR3 length: 15 amino acids. Germline CDR1 reads MNHEY; CDR2 reads SVGAGI. The CDR3 loop reads CASSYDGYGANVLTF. The CDR3 DNA follows: TGTGCCAGCAGTTACGATGGATATGGGGCCAACGTCCTGACTTTC.